One T cell receptor beta chain is described in this entry. What it recognizes is unknown. This specimen comes from a study of vaccination effects on CD4 cells after COVID-19. General study findings and limits: Clones of infection and vaccine origin contracted markedly late after vaccination. Common cold coronavirus cross-reactivity was shown by only 1 of 255 vaccine-induced clones in healthy vaccinees.

The repertoire was sequenced with immunoSEQ multiplex PCR; TCRdb's copy has only in-frame clones and lacks some. This table has more than 9,000 clones, roughly 70% appearing once. With the ViraFEST assay, the study expanded antigen-specific CD4+ T cells using viral peptide pools, then sequenced them. Once cultured for roughly nine days, the cells underwent separation to obtain CD4+ T cells. Vaccinees lacked prior SARS-CoV-2 infection and tested negative for nucleocapsid antibodies. The CDR3 contains 13 residues. Germline assignment: CDR1 MDHEN and CDR2 SYDVKM. The V gene lost 1 base and the J gene lost 10 bases, with 14 bases spanning the gap.

The sequence was collected from a human donor who received a COVID-19 vaccine. V and J are TRBV28 and TRBJ2-7; D could derive from TRBD1 or TRBD2 (5 bases each). The source was CD4+ T cells from PBMCs cultured with HCoV-229E spike peptides, collected before COVID-19 vaccination. The DNA of the CDR3 is TGTGCCAGCAGTTTATCTACGAGGGGTAAACAGTACTTC. It codes for CASSLSTRGKQYF.